This T cell receptor (beta chain) was documented in a study of CD8 T cells in ankylosing spondylitis. Germline V CDR1 and CDR2: SQVTM, ANQGSEA. J gave up 6 bases and V 1 base, and 1 base lay outside the gene matches. The CDR3 consists of 12 residues. MiXCR was run by TCRdb on the 5' RACE reads, yielding one entry per CDR3 protein. The sample holds over 150,000 distinct CDR3 sequences, over 10% seen once. This clonotype was picked up a small number of times. The material sequenced was blood, either unsorted or a sorted T cell fraction (not recorded which). The receptor was derived from a male donor with ankylosing spondylitis or in good health (not recorded which). The chain has TRBV29-1 and TRBJ2-3, with 7 nucleotides matching TRBD1. CDR3 in DNA: TGCAGCGTTGAAGTCAGGGGGGATACGCAGTATTTT. Protein product: CSVEVRGDTQYF.